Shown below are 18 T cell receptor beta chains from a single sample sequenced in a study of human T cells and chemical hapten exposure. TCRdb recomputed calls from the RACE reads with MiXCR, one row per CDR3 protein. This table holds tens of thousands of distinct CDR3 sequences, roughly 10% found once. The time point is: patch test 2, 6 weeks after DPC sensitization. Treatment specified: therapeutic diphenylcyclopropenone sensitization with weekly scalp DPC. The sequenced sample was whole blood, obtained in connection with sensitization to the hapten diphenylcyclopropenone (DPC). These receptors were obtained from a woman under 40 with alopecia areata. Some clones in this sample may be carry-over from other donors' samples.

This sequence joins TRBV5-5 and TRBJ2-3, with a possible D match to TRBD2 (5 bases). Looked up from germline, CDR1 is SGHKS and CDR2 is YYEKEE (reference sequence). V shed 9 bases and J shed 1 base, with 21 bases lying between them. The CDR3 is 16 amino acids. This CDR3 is CATMVGPSKGTDTQYF. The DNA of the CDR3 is TGTGCCACCATGGTGGGTCCTAGCAAGGGCACAGATACGCAGTATTTT.

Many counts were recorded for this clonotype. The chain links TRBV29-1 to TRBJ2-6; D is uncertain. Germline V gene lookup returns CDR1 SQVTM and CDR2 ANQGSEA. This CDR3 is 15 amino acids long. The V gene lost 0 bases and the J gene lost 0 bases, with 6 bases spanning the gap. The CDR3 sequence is CSVEDLGSGANVLTF. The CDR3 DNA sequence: TGCAGCGTTGAAGATCTTGGCTCTGGGGCCAACGTCCTGACTTTC. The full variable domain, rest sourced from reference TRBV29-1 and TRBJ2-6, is SAVISQKPSRDICQRGTSLTIQCQVDSQVTMMFWYRQQPGQSLTLIATANQGSEATYESGFVIDKFPISRPNLTFSTLTVSNMSPEDSSIYLCSVEDLGSGANVLTFGAGSRLTVL.

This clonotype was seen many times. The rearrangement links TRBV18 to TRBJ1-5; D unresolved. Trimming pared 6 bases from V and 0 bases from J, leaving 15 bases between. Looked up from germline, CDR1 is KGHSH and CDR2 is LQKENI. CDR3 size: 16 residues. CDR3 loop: CASSPVGSYSNQPQHF. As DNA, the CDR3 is TGTGCCAGCTCCCCTGTGGGCAGCTATAGCAATCAGCCCCAGCATTTT.

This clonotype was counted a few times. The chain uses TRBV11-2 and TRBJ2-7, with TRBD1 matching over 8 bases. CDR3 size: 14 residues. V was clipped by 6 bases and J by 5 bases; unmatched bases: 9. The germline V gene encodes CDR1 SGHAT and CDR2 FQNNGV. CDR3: CASSSRQGAHEQYF. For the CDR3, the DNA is TGTGCCAGCAGTTCCAGGCAGGGGGCACACGAGCAGTACTTC.

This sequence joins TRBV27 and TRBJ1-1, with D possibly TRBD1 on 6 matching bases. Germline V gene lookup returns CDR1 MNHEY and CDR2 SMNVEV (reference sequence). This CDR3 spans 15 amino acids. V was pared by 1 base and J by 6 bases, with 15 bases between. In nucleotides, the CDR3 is TGTGCCAGCAGTTTATATGGGGGGGGGCAAGCTGAAGCTTTCTTT. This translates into CASSLYGGGQAEAFF.

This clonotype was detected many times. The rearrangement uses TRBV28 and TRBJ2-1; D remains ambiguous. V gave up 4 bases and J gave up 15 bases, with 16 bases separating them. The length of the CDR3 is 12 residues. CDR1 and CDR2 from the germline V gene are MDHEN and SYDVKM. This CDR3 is CASSSYHPSLFF. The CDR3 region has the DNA TGTGCCAGCAGTTCATACCATCCTAGTTTGTTCTTC. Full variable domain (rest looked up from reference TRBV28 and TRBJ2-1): DVKVTQSSRYLVKRTGEKVFLECVQDMDHENMFWYRQDPGLGLRLIYFSYDVKMKEKGDIPEGYSVSREKKERFSLILESASTNQTSMYLCASSSYHPSLFFGPGTRLTVL.

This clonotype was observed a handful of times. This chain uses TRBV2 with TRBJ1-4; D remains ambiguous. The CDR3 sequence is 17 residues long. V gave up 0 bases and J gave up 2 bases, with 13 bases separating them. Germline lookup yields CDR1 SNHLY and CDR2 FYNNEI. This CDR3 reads CASSEAKVDFTNEKLFF. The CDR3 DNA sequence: TGTGCCAGCAGTGAAGCGAAGGTCGACTTTACTAATGAAAAACTGTTTTTT.

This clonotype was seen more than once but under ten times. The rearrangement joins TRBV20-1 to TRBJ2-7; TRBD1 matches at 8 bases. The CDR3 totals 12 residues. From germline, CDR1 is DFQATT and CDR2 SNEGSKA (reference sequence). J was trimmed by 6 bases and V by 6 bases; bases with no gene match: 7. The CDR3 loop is CSADGTGGEQYF. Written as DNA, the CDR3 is TGCAGTGCCGACGGGACAGGCGGCGAGCAGTACTTC.

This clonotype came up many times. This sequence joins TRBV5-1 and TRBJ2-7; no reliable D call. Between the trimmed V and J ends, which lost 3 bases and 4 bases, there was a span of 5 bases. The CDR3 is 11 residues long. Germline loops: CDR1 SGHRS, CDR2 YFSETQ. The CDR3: CASSSYYEQYF. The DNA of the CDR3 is TGCGCCAGCAGCTCCTATTACGAGCAGTACTTC.

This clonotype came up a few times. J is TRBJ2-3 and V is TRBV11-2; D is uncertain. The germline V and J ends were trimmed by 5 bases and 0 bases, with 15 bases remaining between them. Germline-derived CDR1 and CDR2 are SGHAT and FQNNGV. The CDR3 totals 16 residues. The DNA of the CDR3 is TGTGCCAGCAGCGGATCAGGCCTCCCTAGCACAGATACGCAGTATTTT. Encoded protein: CASSGSGLPSTDTQYF.

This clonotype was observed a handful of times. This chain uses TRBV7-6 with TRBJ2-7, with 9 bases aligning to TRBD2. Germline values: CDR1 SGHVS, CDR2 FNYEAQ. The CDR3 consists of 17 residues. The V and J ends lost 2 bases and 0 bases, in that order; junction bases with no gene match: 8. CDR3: CASSLTIAGVTSYEQYF. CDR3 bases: TGTGCCAGCAGCTTAACGATAGCGGGGGTGACCTCCTACGAGCAGTACTTC.

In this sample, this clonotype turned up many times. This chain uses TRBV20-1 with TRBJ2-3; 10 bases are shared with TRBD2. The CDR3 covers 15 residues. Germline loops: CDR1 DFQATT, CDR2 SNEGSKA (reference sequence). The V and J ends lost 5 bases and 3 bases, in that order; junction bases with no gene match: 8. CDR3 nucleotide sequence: TGCAGTGCTGCAGGCAGGACTAGCGGAACAGATACGCAGTATTTT. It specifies CSAAGRTSGTDTQYF.

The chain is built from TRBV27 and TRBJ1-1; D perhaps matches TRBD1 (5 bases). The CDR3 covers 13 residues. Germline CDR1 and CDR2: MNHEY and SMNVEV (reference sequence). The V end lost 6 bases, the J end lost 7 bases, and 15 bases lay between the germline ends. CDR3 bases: TGTGCCAGCAGCCTAGGCTACAGGCGTGAAGCTTTCTTT. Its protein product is CASSLGYRREAFF.

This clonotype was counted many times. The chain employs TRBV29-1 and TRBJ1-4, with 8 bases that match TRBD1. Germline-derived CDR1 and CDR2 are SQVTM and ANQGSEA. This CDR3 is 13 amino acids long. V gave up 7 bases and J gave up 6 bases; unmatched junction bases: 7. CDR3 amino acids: CSAGTGLDEKLFF. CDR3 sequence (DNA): TGCAGCGCCGGGACAGGATTGGATGAAAAACTGTTTTTT.

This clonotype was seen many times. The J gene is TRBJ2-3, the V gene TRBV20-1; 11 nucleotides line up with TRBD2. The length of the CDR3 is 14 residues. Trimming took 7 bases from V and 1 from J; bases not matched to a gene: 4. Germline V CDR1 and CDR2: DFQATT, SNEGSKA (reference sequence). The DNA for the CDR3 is TGCAGTGTCCGGACTAGCGGGCGCACAGATACGCAGTATTTT. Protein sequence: CSVRTSGRTDTQYF.

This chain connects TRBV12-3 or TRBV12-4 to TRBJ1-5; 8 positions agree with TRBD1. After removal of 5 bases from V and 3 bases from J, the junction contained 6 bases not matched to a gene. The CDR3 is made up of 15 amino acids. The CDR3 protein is CASSPQGAVNQPQHF. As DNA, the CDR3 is TGTGCCAGCAGTCCCCAGGGGGCGGTCAATCAGCCCCAGCATTTT.

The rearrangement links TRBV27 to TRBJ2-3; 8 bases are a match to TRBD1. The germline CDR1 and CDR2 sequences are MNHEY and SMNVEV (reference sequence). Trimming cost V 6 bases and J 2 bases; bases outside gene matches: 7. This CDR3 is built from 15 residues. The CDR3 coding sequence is TGTGCCAGCAGCTCAGGGGGCTGGGACACAGATACGCAGTATTTT. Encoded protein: CASSSGGWDTDTQYF.

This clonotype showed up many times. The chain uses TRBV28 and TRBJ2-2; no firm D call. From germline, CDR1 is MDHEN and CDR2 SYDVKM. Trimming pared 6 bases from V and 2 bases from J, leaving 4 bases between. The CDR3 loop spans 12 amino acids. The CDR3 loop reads CASSLNTGELFF. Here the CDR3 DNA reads TGTGCCAGCAGCTTAAACACCGGGGAGCTGTTTTTT.